Sequencing of this T cell receptor beta chain was carried out in a study of shared clonotypes between healthy human individuals. Overall study results and limits: For naive CD4 cells, approximately 5% of clonotypes were shared across four donors.

Only a few counts were recorded for this clone. Its specificity is not known. Data came from immunoSEQ multiplex PCR; TCRdb stores just in-frame clones and leaves some out. The profile shows over 95,000 clones, roughly 70% of them singletons. Germline V gives CDR1 MNHEY, CDR2 SMNVEV (reference sequence). Trimming took 2 bases from V and 0 from J, leaving 8 bases between them. This CDR3 comprises 14 residues. The chain uses TRBV27 and TRBJ2-7; D gene unclear. Sequenced material: memory CD8+ T cells sorted from blood. Subset defined: CD45RO+ cells pooled with CCR7-negative TemRA cells. The sequence derives from a young woman in good health. This CDR3 reads CASSLAESSYEQYF. The DNA for the CDR3 is TGTGCCAGCAGTTTAGCGGAGAGCTCCTACGAGCAGTACTTC.